This TCR beta chain was identified during a study of cytomegalovirus exposure and HLA in healthy donors. Findings of the study overall: TCR beta sequences reportedly predicted most subjects' HLA-A and HLA-B alleles accurately. Cytomegalovirus association was assigned to 170 or so TCR beta chains.

The CDR3 sequence is 17 residues long. CDR1 SGHRS and CDR2 YFSETQ come from the germline V gene. The ends lost 4 bases at V and 0 bases at J; junction bases unmatched: 6. 13 Jbeta primers and 60 Vbeta primers were used for the PCR. Assay: immunoSEQ multiplex PCR; the TCRdb copy retains only in-frame clones and omits some. This sample yields some 160,000 clones, of which around 80% are seen a single time; around 5.8% belongs to the top ten. On this clone itself: Its cognate antigen is unknown.

The gene calls are TRBV5-1 and TRBJ2-3; 12 nucleotides match TRBD2. This clonotype originated in a male donor in good health and CMV-seropositive. The sequencing sample was made of PBMCs. The CDR3 spells CASSASGTSGSTDTQYF. The CDR3 nucleotides are TGCGCCAGCAGCGCCTCCGGGACTAGCGGGAGCACAGATACGCAGTATTTT.